One and the same sample provided the 18 T cell receptor beta chains below, sequenced in a study of blood T cell repertoires in COVID-19. Method: immunoSEQ multiplex PCR; TCRdb's copy keeps in-frame clones and lacks some. In the table there are a few hundred thousand clones, 80% to 90% of which are singletons. The sequenced sample was peripheral blood. The receptor source for this set is a man aged 35-49 years who had recovered from COVID-19.

This chain links TRBV7-2 with TRBJ1-1; 7 nucleotides agree with TRBD1. Germline trimming cut 0 bases from V and 6 bases from J; bases unmatched to any gene: 7. CDR1 is SGHTA, CDR2 FQGNSA, per germline. The CDR3 totals 15 residues. CDR3 DNA sequence: TGTGCCAGCAGCTTAGCGGGGACAGCCGGACCTGAAGCTTTCTTT. Amino acid sequence: CASSLAGTAGPEAFF.

This clone came up once. The gene calls are TRBV7-2 and TRBJ2-7, with TRBD1 matching 7 bases. After removal of 5 bases from V and 0 bases from J, the junction contained 4 bases not matched to a gene. Germline V gene sequence: CDR1 SGHTA, CDR2 FQGNSA. The CDR3 spans 14 residues. CDR3 bases: TGTGCCAGCAGCCAGGGACAGACCTCCTACGAGCAGTACTTC. Amino acids: CASSQGQTSYEQYF.

This clone came up many times. The J gene is TRBJ2-3, the V gene TRBV2; D is undetermined. Trimming stripped 4 bases from V and 2 bases from J, with 13 bases between. This CDR3 has 15 residues. Germline V lookup: CDR1 SNHLY, CDR2 FYNNEI. CDR3 in amino acids: CASSGTAGTTDTQYF. CDR3 DNA: TGTGCCAGCAGTGGAACAGCTGGAACCACAGATACGCAGTATTTT.

Points on this clone: The same CDR3 arises from other DNA sequences in this sample as well. The chain couples TRBV7-2 to TRBJ2-3, with D uncertain. V was trimmed by 6 bases and J by 1 base, leaving 5 bases between them. The CDR3 is 12 amino acids. Germline lookup yields CDR1 SGHTA and CDR2 FQGNSA. The CDR3 here is CASSLRTDTQYF. The CDR3 region has the DNA TGTGCCAGCAGTCTCCGCACAGATACGCAGTATTTT. Drawing the rest from reference TRBV7-2 and TRBJ2-3, the complete variable domain is GAGVSQSPSNKVTEKGKDVELRCDPISGHTALYWYRQSLGQGLEFLIYFQGNSAPDKSGLPSDRFSAERTGGSVSTLTIQRTQQEDSAVYLCASSLRTDTQYFGPGTRLTVL.

This chain links TRBV5-4 with TRBJ2-3; 9 bases agree with TRBD2. The CDR3 contains 14 residues. V dropped 2 bases and J dropped 4; count of bases not matched to a gene: 2. Germline loops: CDR1 SGHNT, CDR2 YYREEE (reference sequence). The DNA of the CDR3 is TGTGCCAGCAGCTTAAGACTAGCGGCAGATACGCAGTATTTT. Translation: CASSLRLAADTQYF.

The rearrangement joins TRBV13 to TRBJ2-7; unclear D gene. The CDR3 covers 15 residues. The germline CDR1 and CDR2 sequences are PRHDT and FYEKMQ (reference sequence). Trimming removed 5 bases from V and 3 bases from J, with 17 bases in between. The CDR3 coding sequence is TGTGCCAGCAGCCTATCGACTGGAACCTTCTACGAGCAGTACTTC. Translated, it gives CASSLSTGTFYEQYF.

The chain uses TRBV19 and TRBJ2-1; 12 bases map to TRBD2. In germline, CDR1 is LNHDA, CDR2 SQIVND (reference sequence). CDR3 length equals 17 residues. Trimming removed 5 bases from V and 8 bases from J; junction bases left unmatched: 13. The CDR3 loop reads CASSLRTSGTRVDEQFF. The CDR3 DNA reads as TGTGCCAGTAGTCTTCGGACTAGCGGGACCCGTGTCGATGAGCAGTTCTTC.

The chain uses TRBV28 and TRBJ2-1, with 9 bases aligning to TRBD2. This CDR3 contains 15 residues. Germline loops: CDR1 MDHEN, CDR2 SYDVKM. J was trimmed by 4 bases and V by 7 bases; bases with no gene match: 8. The CDR3 here is CASMSGLAGYNEQFF. In DNA, the CDR3 is TGTGCCAGCATGTCGGGGCTAGCGGGGTACAATGAGCAGTTCTTC.

This clone was counted only a few times. This sequence joins TRBV6-1 and TRBJ2-5; D is possibly TRBD1 (6 bases). Looked up from germline, CDR1 is MNHNS and CDR2 is SASEGT. The CDR3 is made up of 15 amino acids. V was pared by 2 bases and J by 2 bases, with 12 bases between. CDR3 DNA sequence: TGTGCCAGCAGTGAACTGAGGGGGAAACAAGAGACCCAGTACTTC. Translating gives CASSELRGKQETQYF.

The sample holds a few counts of this clone. This sequence joins TRBV11-2 and TRBJ2-1; 9 bases fit TRBD1. V lost 5 bases to trimming and J lost 4 bases; unmatched junction nucleotides: 9. Germline V gene data show CDR1 as SGHAT and CDR2 as FQNNGV. The CDR3 loop spans 16 amino acids. The CDR3, as DNA: TGTGCCAGCAGCCAAGCCCGGGACAGGGTTTACAATGAGCAGTTCTTC. It codes for CASSQARDRVYNEQFF.

This clone was observed many times. This chain uses TRBV2 with TRBJ1-2; D might be TRBD1 (5 bases). The length of the CDR3 is 16 residues. The V and J ends lost 1 base and 3 bases respectively, with 15 bases between them. CDR1 and CDR2 (germline): SNHLY, FYNNEI. Here the CDR3 reads CASSEDAGSGDYGYTF. As DNA, the CDR3 is TGTGCCAGCAGTGAAGATGCGGGCTCGGGGGACTATGGCTACACCTTC.

The chain couples TRBV19 to TRBJ1-6, with 9 nucleotides matching TRBD1. This CDR3 contains 14 residues. J lost 9 bases, V lost 7 bases, and 7 bases had no gene match. Germline V lookup: CDR1 LNHDA, CDR2 SQIVND (reference sequence). The chain's CDR3 is CASTPGQGPSPLHF. For the CDR3, the DNA is TGTGCCAGTACCCCCGGACAGGGGCCTTCACCCCTCCACTTT.

Notes on this clone: A read error may produce the germline difference seen at one junction end. The chain recombines TRBV9 with TRBJ1-4; D possibly corresponds to TRBD1 (6 bases). The CDR3 has 15 residues. CDR1 is SGDLS and CDR2 is YYNGEE in the germline V gene. CDR3 DNA: TGTGCCAGCAGTTTTTCAGGGGCAACCAATGAAAAACTGTTTTTT. The encoded protein is CASSFSGATNEKLFF.

J is TRBJ1-4 and V is TRBV6-6, with 11 positions matching TRBD1. Trimming took 7 bases from V and 10 from J; bases not matched to a gene: 8. This CDR3 has 14 residues. Germline assignment: CDR1 MNHNY and CDR2 SVGAGI (reference sequence). CDR3 protein: CASTLDRGLGKLFF. The CDR3 bases are TGTGCCAGCACCCTGGACAGGGGGCTCGGAAAACTGTTTTTT.

About this clone: In the same sample, other DNA sequences code for this CDR3. The chain links TRBV30 to TRBJ2-7, with 11 nucleotides matching TRBD2. Trimming took 1 base from V and 4 from J; bases not matched to a gene: 3. Per germline, CDR1 GTSNPN and CDR2 SVGIG (reference sequence). The CDR3 is made up of 14 amino acids. The CDR3 DNA reads as TGTGCCTGGAGTGGACTAGCGGGGCTATACGAGCAGTACTTC. It translates to CAWSGLAGLYEQYF.

The rearrangement uses TRBV5-1 and TRBJ2-7; possible D gene TRBD1, 6 bases. V lost 0 bases and J lost 2, with 15 bases in between. CDR1 and CDR2 (germline): SGHRS, YFSETQ. The CDR3 has 16 residues. The CDR3 DNA follows: TGCGCCAGCAGCTTGGGGGGAACAGGGCCGACCTACGAGCAGTACTTC. Amino acids: CASSLGGTGPTYEQYF. The full variable domain, completed using reference TRBV5-1 and TRBJ2-7, is KAGVTQTPRYLIKTRGQQVTLSCSPISGHRSVSWYQQTPGQGLQFLFEYFSETQRNKGNFPGRFSGRQFSNSRSEMNVSTLELGDSALYLCASSLGGTGPTYEQYFGPGTRLTVT.

The V gene is TRBV19, the J gene TRBJ1-2; D is perhaps TRBD1 (5 bases). The V gene's germline CDR1 is LNHDA and CDR2 SQIVND (reference sequence). Trimming took off 3 bases at V and 6 bases at J, with 11 bases between the two ends. There are 13 residues in the CDR3. CDR3 sequence (DNA): TGTGCCAGTAGTATTTCAGGGTTGGATGGCTACACCTTC. Protein: CASSISGLDGYTF.

The CDR3 is CASSQEAGVNTGELFF. DNA for the CDR3: TGCGCCAGCAGCCAAGAGGCGGGTGTGAACACCGGGGAGCTGTTTTTT. The chain is built from TRBV4-3 and TRBJ2-2; D possibly corresponds to TRBD2 (5 bases). The CDR3 loop spans 16 amino acids. V gave up 0 bases and J gave up 1 base, with 9 bases separating them. Germline lookup yields CDR1 LGHNA and CDR2 YSLEER.